Below are 14 T cell receptor beta chains sequenced from a single sample in a study of T cells in women clearing cervical HPV infection. Assay: immunoSEQ multiplex PCR; the TCRdb copy retains only in-frame clones and omits some. Its clone listing holds about 44,000 clones. The specimen sequenced was blood buffy coat. The receptors were gathered from a woman between 18 and 75 years old with a cervical HPV16 infection that either progressed to CIN3+ or cleared (not recorded which).

Concerning this clone: One junction end disagrees with the germline gene, perhaps due to a read error. The CDR3 end falls 3 residues outside the read, so it is completed with the germline J gene. Other DNA variants within this sample encode the same CDR3. This rearrangement joins TRBV5-1 to TRBJ1-3; 7 nucleotides match TRBD1. Germline loops: CDR1 SGHRS, CDR2 YFSETQ. The CDR3 contains 15 residues. The CDR3 loop reads CASSLDGGGLDTIYF. The covered CDR3 bases are TGCGCCAGCAGCTTGGATGGAGGGGGCCTGGACACT.

On this clone itself: The read ends 3 residues shy of where the CDR3 ends; the end is completed using the germline J gene. The chain recombines TRBV7-6 with TRBJ1-3, with 8 bases aligning to TRBD1. Trimming took 1 base from V and 2 from J; bases not matched to a gene: 4. There are 16 residues in the CDR3. The germline V gene has CDR1 SGHVS and CDR2 FNYEAQ. The DNA read from the CDR3 is TGTGCCAGCAGCTTAGGACAGGGGAGAACTGGAAACACC. This translates into CASSLGQGRTGNT. The CDR3 reads in full as CASSLGQGRTGNTIYF.

About this clone: The missing CDR3 end, 3 residues past where the read stops, is filled in from the germline J gene. The chain combines TRBV18 with TRBJ2-2; TRBD1 might be the D (5 bases). The V and J ends lost 3 bases and 0 bases respectively, with 11 bases between them. CDR1 and CDR2 (germline): KGHSH, LQKENI. The CDR3 extends over 16 amino acids. The chain's CDR3 is CASSPARTPNTGELFF. The CDR3 DNA, read in part, is TGTGCCAGCTCACCTGCACGGACACCGAACACCGGGGAG.

About this clone: The read halts 3 residues ahead of the CDR3 end, with the missing end drawn from the germline J gene. The chain recombines TRBV20-1 with TRBJ2-3; 8 nucleotides match TRBD1. Looked up from germline, CDR1 is DFQATT and CDR2 is SNEGSKA (reference sequence). Losses at the gene ends were 5 bases for V and 4 bases for J; bases not matched to a gene: 11. This CDR3 region has 15 residues. Here the CDR3 reads CSAPTTGAPADTQYF. The CDR3 DNA, read in part, is TGCAGTGCTCCAACGACAGGGGCTCCCGCAGATACG.

Comment on this clone: Read coverage stops 3 residues before the CDR3 terminus; the germline J gene supplies the remainder. This chain uses TRBV19 with TRBJ1-2; possible D gene TRBD1, 5 bases. Trimming cost V 4 bases and J 2 bases, with 11 bases left between them. Germline V gives CDR1 LNHDA, CDR2 SQIVND (reference sequence). The CDR3 spans 14 residues. CDR3 DNA (partial): TGTGCCAGTAGTACACGCAGGGTGAACTATGGC. Translated, it gives CASSTRRVNYG. The full CDR3 protein reads CASSTRRVNYGYTF.

Notes on this clone: The read terminates 3 residues ahead of where the CDR3 ends, so the germline J gene completes it. The chain couples TRBV7-8 to TRBJ2-7; 7 bases line up with TRBD1. CDR1 is SGHVS and CDR2 is FQNEAQ in the germline V gene. CDR3 length equals 14 residues. Germline trimming cut 6 bases from V and 0 bases from J; bases unmatched to any gene: 5. The CDR3 bases that were read are TGTGCCAGCAGAACAGGGGTCGTCTCCTACGAG. It yields the protein CASRTGVVSYE. The CDR3, in full, reads CASRTGVVSYEQYF. Full variable domain (remainder filled in from reference TRBV7-8 and TRBJ2-7): GAGVSQSPRYKVAKRGQDVALRCDPISGHVSLFWYQQALGQGPEFLTYFQNEAQLDKSGLPSDRFFAERPEGSVSTLKIQRTQQEDSAVYLCASRTGVVSYEQYFGPGTRLTVT.

On this clone itself: The sequence runs out 3 residues before the end of the CDR3; the remainder is reconstructed from the germline J gene. This chain uses TRBV20-1 with TRBJ1-6; possible D gene TRBD1, 6 bases. The CDR3 totals 15 residues. Germline lookup yields CDR1 DFQATT and CDR2 SNEGSKA (reference sequence). The ends were cut back, 6 bases at V and 1 base at J, with 13 bases in the middle. The CDR3 loop is CSAPADRSYNSPLHF. The sequenced CDR3 bases are TGCAGTGCCCCGGCCGACAGGTCCTATAATTCACCC.

A remark on this clone: With the read ending 3 residues before the CDR3 end, the germline J gene is used to fill in that end. The chain carries TRBV20-1 and TRBJ1-5, with TRBD1 as a possible D gene (6 bases). Germline V gene sequence: CDR1 DFQATT, CDR2 SNEGSKA (reference sequence). V shed 6 bases and J shed 2 bases, with 14 bases lying between them. This CDR3 is 14 amino acids long. CDR3 protein: CSAMGQAGNQPQHF. CDR3 DNA (partial): TGCAGTGCAATGGGACAAGCAGGCAATCAGCCC.

Turning to this clone: The read gets to within 3 residues of the CDR3 end, and the germline J gene fills in the rest. The chain joins TRBV7-6 to TRBJ2-7, with a tentative D call TRBD1 (5 bases). The CDR3 consists of 14 residues. With 5 bases removed from V and 2 bases from J, the gap between germline ends came to 13 bases. Germline V lookup: CDR1 SGHVS, CDR2 FNYEAQ. The CDR3 is CASSLGASAYEQYF. The sequenced part of the CDR3 DNA is TGTGCCAGCAGCCTTGGGGCCTCCGCCTACGAG.

As for this clone: The read terminates 3 residues ahead of where the CDR3 ends, so the germline J gene completes it. The V call is TRBV20-1, the J call TRBJ2-5; tentatively, D is TRBD2 (5 bases). This CDR3 comprises 13 residues. Germline V gene sequence: CDR1 DFQATT, CDR2 SNEGSKA (reference sequence). Trimming stripped 5 bases from V and 3 bases from J, with 13 bases between. CDR3 bases read: TGCAGTGCTCTCCGACTCGGGGAAGAGACC. This gives the protein CSALRLGEET. The full CDR3 is CSALRLGEETQYF.

In regard to this clone: The read halts 3 residues ahead of the CDR3 end, with the missing end drawn from the germline J gene. This chain joins TRBV5-1 and TRBJ2-2; 7 bases align to TRBD1. Trimming took 1 base from V and 3 from J; bases not matched to a gene: 3. CDR3 length: 15 residues. Germline values: CDR1 SGHRS, CDR2 YFSETQ. The CDR3 DNA, read in part, is TGCGCCAGCAGCTTGACCGGGACAGACACCGGGGAG. This encodes CASSLTGTDTGE. The whole CDR3 reads CASSLTGTDTGELFF.

For this clone: Coverage ceases 3 residues before the CDR3 finishes, and the germline J gene fills in the end. V gene TRBV7-9 combines with J gene TRBJ1-1; D is unclear. V gave up 5 bases and J gave up 2 bases, with 6 bases separating them. The CDR3 loop spans 12 amino acids. Germline V CDR1 and CDR2: SEHNR, FQNEAQ (reference sequence). The CDR3 DNA, read in part, is TGTGCCAGCAGCACACATAACACTGAA. Protein: CASSTHNTE. The whole CDR3 is CASSTHNTEAFF. Drawing the rest from reference TRBV7-9 and TRBJ1-1, the complete variable domain is DTGVSQNPRHKITKRGQNVTFRCDPISEHNRLYWYRQTLGQGPEFLTYFQNEAQLEKSRLLSDRFSAERPKGSFSTLEIQRTEQGDSAMYLCASSTHNTEAFFGQGTRLTVV.

As concerns this clone: The CDR3 end falls 3 residues outside the read, so it is completed with the germline J gene. The chain recombines TRBV19 with TRBJ2-7; D not resolved. CDR1 and CDR2 from the germline V gene are LNHDA and SQIVND (reference sequence). Trimming shortened V by 4 bases and J by 5 bases, and 15 bases separated the two germline ends. This CDR3 contains 14 residues. Partial CDR3 DNA: TGTGCCAGTAGTAATCCCCCAATGGCCGACGAG. This gives the protein CASSNPPMADE. Given in full, the CDR3 is CASSNPPMADEQYF.

To note about this clone: The sequence runs out 3 residues before the end of the CDR3; the remainder is reconstructed from the germline J gene. The rearrangement links TRBV20-1 to TRBJ2-2, with TRBD1 matching over 8 bases. Germline-derived CDR1 and CDR2 are DFQATT and SNEGSKA (reference sequence). The CDR3 consists of 15 residues. The covered CDR3 bases are TGCAGTGCTAGAGGGAGCGACAGGGGACGCGAAAAG. Its protein product is CSARGSDRGREK. In full, the CDR3 is CSARGSDRGREKLFF.